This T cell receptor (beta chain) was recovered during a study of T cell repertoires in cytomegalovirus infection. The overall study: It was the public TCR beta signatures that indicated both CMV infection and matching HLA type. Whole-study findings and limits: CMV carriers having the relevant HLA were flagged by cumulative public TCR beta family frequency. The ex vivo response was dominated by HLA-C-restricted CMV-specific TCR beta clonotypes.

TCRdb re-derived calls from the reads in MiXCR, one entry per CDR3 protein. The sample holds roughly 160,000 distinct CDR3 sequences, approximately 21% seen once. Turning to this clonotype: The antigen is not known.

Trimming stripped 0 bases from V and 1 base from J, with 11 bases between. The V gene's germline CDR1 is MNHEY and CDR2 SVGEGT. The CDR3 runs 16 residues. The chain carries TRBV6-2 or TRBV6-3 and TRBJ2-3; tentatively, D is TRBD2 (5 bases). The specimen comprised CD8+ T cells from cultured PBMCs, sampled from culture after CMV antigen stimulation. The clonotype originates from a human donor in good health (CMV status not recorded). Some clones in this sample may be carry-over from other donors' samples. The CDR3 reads CASSYSRSGGTDTQYF. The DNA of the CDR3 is TGTGCCAGCAGTTACTCGAGAAGCGGAGGCACAGATACGCAGTATTTT.